Included here is one T cell receptor (beta chain) sequence, with context. Original processing methods: Nucleated cell number was recorded as an estimate derived from reference gene primer amplification. Sequencing used immunoSEQ multiplex PCR; TCRdb keeps in-frame clones, though not all of them. That table is the source of V, J and clone size, and D and trimming were worked out from the DNA. The table lists 200,000 to 250,000 clones, 84% of them singletons. The sample comes from a study of blood T cell repertoires in COVID-19. Study details: COVID-19 samples from acute and convalescent phases originated in the United States, Italy and Spain. PBMCs, B-cell-depleted T cells, or T cells provided the cDNA or gDNA that made up the material.

The CDR3 spans 16 residues. The germline CDR1 and CDR2 sequences are MGHRA and YSYEKL. Trimming cost V 4 bases and J 2 bases; bases outside gene matches: 7. The source material was peripheral blood. The chain has TRBV4-1 and TRBJ2-2; 7 bases are a match to TRBD2. The TCR originated in a man in his fifties or sixties with active or convalescent COVID-19. The chain's CDR3 is CASSRRTSQNTGELFF. CDR3 sequence (DNA): TGCGCCAGCAGCCGCCGGACTAGTCAAAACACCGGGGAGCTGTTTTTT.